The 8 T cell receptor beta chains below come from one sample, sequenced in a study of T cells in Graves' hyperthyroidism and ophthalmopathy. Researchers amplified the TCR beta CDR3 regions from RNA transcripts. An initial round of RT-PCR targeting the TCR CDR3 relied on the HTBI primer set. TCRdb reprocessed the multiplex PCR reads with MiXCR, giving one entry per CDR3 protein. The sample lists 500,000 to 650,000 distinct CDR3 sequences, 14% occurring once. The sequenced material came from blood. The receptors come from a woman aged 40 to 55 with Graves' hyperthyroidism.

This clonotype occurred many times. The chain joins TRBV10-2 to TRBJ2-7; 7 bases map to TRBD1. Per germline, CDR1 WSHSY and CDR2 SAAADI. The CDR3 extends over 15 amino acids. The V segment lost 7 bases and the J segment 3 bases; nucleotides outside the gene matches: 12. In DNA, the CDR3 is TGCGCCAGCACCGACCACCTCCGGGACAGCTACGAGCAGTACTTC. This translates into CASTDHLRDSYEQYF.

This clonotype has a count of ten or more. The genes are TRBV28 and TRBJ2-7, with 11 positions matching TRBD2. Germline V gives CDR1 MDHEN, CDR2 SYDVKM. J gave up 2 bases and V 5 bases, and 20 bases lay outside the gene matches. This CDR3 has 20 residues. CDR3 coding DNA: TGTGCCAGCAGTCCATCACCGGGACAGCGACTAGCGGGGCCCCCCTACGAGCAGTACTTC. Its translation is CASSPSPGQRLAGPPYEQYF.

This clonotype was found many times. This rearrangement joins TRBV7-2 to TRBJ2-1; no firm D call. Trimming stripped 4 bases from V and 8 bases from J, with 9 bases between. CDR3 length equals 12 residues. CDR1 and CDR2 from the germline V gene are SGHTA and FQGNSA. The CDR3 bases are TGTGCCAGCAGCTCAAGTAGGGATGAGCAGTTCTTC. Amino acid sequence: CASSSSRDEQFF.

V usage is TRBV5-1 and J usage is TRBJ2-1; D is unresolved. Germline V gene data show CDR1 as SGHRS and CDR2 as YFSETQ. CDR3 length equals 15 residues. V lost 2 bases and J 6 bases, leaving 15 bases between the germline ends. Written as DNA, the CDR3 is TGCGCCAGCAGCTTTCAGATGGGCCAAATCAATGAGCAGTTCTTC. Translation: CASSFQMGQINEQFF.

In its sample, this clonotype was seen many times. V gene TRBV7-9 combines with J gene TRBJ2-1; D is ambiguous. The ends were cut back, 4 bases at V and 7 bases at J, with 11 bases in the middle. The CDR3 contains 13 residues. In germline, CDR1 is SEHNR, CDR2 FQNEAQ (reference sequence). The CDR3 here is CASSWEELNEQFF. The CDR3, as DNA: TGTGCCAGCAGCTGGGAAGAGTTGAATGAGCAGTTCTTC. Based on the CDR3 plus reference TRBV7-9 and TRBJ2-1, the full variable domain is DTGVSQNPRHKITKRGQNVTFRCDPISEHNRLYWYRQTLGQGPEFLTYFQNEAQLEKSRLLSDRFSAERPKGSFSTLEIQRTEQGDSAMYLCASSWEELNEQFFGPGTRLTVL.

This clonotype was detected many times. The CDR3 bases are TGTGCCAGCAGTGGTAGCGGGAGTGGAGATGAGACCCAGTACTTC. Amino acid sequence: CASSGSGSGDETQYF. The genes are TRBV28 and TRBJ2-5, with 9 positions matching TRBD2. The trim removed 5 bases at V and 5 bases at J, leaving 9 bases unmatched. CDR1 is MDHEN and CDR2 is SYDVKM in the germline V gene. The CDR3 contains 15 residues.

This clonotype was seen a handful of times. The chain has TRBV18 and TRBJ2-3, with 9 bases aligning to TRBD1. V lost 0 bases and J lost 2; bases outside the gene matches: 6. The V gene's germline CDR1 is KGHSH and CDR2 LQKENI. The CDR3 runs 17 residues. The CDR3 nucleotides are TGTGCCAGCTCACCACCCGAACAGGGGGCATACACAGATACGCAGTATTTT. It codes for CASSPPEQGAYTDTQYF.

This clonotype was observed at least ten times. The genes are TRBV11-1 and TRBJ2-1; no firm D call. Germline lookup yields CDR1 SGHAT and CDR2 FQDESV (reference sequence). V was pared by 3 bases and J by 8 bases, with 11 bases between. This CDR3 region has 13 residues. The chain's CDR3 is CASSLTPVDEQFF. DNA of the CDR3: TGTGCCAGCAGCTTGACGCCAGTCGATGAGCAGTTCTTC.